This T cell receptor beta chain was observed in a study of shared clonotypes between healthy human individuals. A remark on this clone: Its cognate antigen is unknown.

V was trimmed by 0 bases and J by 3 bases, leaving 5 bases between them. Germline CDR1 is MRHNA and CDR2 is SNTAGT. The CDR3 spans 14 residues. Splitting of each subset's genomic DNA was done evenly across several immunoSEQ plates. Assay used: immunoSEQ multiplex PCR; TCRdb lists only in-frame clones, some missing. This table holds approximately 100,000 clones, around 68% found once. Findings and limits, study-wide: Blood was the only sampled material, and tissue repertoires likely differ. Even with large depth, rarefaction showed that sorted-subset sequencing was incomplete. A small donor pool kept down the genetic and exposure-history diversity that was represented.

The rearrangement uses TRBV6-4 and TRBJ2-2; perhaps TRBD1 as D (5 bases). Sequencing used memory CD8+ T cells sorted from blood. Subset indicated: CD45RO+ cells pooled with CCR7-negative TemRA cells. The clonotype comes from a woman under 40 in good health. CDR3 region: CASSDSGDTGELFF. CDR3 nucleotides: TGTGCCAGCAGTGACTCAGGGGACACCGGGGAGCTGTTTTTT.